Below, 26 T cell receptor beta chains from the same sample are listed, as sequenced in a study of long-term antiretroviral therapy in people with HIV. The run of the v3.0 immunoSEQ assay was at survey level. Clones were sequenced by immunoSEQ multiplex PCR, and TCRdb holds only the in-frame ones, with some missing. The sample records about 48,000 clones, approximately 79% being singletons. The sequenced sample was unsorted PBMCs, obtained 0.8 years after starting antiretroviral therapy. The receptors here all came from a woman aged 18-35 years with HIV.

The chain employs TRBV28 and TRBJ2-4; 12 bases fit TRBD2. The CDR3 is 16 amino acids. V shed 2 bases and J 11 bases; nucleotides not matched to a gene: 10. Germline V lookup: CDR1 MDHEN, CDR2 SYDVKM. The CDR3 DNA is TGTGCCAGCAGTTTACGGCTGAGACTAGCGGGAGTGGTTCAGTACTTC. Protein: CASSLRLRLAGVVQYF. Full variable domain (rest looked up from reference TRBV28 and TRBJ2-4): DVKVTQSSRYLVKRTGEKVFLECVQDMDHENMFWYRQDPGLGLRLIYFSYDVKMKEKGDIPEGYSVSREKKERFSLILESASTNQTSMYLCASSLRLRLAGVVQYFGAGTRLSVL.

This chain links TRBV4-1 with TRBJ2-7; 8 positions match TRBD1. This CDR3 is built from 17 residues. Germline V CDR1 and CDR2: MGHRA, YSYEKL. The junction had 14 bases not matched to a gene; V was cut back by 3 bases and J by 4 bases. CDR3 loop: CASSQDRTGQGSYEQYF. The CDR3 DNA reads TGCGCCAGCAGCCAGGACCGAACAGGACAGGGTAGTTACGAGCAGTACTTC.

The CDR3 bases are TGTGCCAGCAGCTCCCCACAGCGATCCTCCTACGAGCAGTACTTC. It translates to CASSSPQRSSYEQYF. The V gene is TRBV25-1, the J gene TRBJ2-7; D gene ambiguous. V shed 6 bases and J shed 0 bases, with 15 bases lying between them. CDR1 and CDR2 from the germline V gene are MGHDK and SYGVNS. This CDR3 region has 15 residues.

The CDR3 spells CAISVGSVVTGELFF. CDR3 nucleotides: TGTGCCATCAGTGTCGGGAGTGTGGTCACCGGGGAGCTGTTTTTT. This chain connects TRBV10-3 to TRBJ2-2; possibly TRBD2 for D (6 bases). Germline lookup yields CDR1 ENHRY and CDR2 SYGVKD. CDR3 length equals 15 residues. V was clipped by 4 bases and J by 4 bases, with 13 bases between them.

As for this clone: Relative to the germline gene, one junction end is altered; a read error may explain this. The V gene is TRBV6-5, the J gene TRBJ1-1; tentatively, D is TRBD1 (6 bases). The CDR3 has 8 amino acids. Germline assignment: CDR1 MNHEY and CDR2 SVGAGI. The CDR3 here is CASNWDTF. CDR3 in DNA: TGTGCCAGCAACTGGGACACCTTT.

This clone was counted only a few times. DNA of the CDR3: TGTGCCAGCAGTCGGGATCACAATGAGCAGTTCTTC. Amino acid sequence: CASSRDHNEQFF. This chain connects TRBV13 to TRBJ2-1; perhaps TRBD2 as D (5 bases). Trimming took 6 bases from V and 5 from J, leaving 8 bases between them. CDR3 length: 12 amino acids. Germline CDR1 PRHDT, CDR2 FYEKMQ (reference sequence).

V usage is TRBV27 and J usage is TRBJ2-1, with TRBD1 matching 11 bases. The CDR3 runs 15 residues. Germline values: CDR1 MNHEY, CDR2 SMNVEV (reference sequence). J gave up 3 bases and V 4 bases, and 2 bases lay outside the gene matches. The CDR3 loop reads CASSWTGGIYNEQFF. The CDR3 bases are TGTGCCAGCAGTTGGACAGGGGGCATCTACAATGAGCAGTTCTTC.

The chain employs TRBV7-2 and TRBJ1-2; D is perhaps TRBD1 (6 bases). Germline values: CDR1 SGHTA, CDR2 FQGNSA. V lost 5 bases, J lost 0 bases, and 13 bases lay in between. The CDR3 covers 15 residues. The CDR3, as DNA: TGTGCCAGCAGCGAAAAACAGGGCCCTAACTATGGCTACACCTTC. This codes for CASSEKQGPNYGYTF.

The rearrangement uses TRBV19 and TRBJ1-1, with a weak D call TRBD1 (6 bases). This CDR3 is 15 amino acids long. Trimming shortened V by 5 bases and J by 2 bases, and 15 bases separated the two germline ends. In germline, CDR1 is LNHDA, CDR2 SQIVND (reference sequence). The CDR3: CASSYSGGVNTEAFF. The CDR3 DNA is TGTGCCAGTAGTTACTCGGGGGGCGTTAACACTGAAGCTTTCTTT.

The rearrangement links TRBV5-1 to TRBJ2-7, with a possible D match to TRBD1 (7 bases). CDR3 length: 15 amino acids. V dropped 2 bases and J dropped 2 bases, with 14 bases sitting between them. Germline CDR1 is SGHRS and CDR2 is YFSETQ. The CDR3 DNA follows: TGCGCCAGCAGCTTATCAGGAGGGACAGCCTACGAGCAGTACTTC. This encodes CASSLSGGTAYEQYF.

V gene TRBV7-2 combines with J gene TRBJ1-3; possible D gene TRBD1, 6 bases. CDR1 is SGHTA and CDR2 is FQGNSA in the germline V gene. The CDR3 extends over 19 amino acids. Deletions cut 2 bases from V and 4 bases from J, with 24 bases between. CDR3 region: CASSLSPRRYREAGNTIYF. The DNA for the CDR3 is TGTGCCAGCAGCTTATCCCCCCGGAGGTACAGGGAGGCAGGAAACACCATATATTTT.

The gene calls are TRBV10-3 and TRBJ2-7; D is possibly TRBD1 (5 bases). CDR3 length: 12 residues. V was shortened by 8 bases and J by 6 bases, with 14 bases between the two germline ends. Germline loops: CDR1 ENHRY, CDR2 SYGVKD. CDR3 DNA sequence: TGTGCCATCCGGGCAGGGAAGTCCGAGCAGTACTTC. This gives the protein CAIRAGKSEQYF.

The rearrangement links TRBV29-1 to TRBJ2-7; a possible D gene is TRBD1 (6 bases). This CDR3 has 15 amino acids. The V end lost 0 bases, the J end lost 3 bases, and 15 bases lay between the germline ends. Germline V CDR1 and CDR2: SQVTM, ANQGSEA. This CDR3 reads CSVEDSGVGYYEQYF. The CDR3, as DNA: TGCAGCGTTGAAGATTCAGGGGTGGGGTACTACGAGCAGTACTTC.

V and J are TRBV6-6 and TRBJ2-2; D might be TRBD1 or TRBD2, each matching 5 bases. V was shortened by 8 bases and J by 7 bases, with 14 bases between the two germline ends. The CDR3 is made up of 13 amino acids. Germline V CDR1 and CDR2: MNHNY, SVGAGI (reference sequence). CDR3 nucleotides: TGTGCCAGCGGAGAGGGGTTAAGCGGGGAGCTGTTTTTT. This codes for CASGEGLSGELFF.

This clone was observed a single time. The CDR3 loop reads CASSKISTIGGSYEQYF. The CDR3 nucleotides are TGTGCCAGCAGCAAGATTTCCACGATCGGGGGCTCCTACGAGCAGTACTTC. The V call is TRBV21-1, the J call TRBJ2-7; TRBD2, the D gene given by the table, was not confirmed from the DNA. TRBV21-1 is a pseudogene locus. The CDR3 covers 17 residues.

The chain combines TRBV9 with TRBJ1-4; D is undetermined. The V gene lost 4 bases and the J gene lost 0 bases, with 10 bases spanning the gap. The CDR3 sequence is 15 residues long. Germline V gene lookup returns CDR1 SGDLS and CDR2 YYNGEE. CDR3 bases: TGTGCCAGCAGCCCAGAGGGTGCAACTAATGAAAAACTGTTTTTT. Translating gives CASSPEGATNEKLFF.

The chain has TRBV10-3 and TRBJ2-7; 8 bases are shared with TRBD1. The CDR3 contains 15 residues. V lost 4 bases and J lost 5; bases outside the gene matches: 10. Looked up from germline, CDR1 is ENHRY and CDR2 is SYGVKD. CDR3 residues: CAISGTDREMDEQYF. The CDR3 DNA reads TGTGCCATCAGTGGAACGGACAGGGAAATGGACGAGCAGTACTTC.

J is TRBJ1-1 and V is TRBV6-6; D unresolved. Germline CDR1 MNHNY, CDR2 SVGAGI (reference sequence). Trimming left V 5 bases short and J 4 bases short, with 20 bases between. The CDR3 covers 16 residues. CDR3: CASSRDSGSGGTEAFF. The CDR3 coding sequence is TGTGCCAGCAGTAGGGATTCCGGGTCGGGAGGCACTGAAGCTTTCTTT.

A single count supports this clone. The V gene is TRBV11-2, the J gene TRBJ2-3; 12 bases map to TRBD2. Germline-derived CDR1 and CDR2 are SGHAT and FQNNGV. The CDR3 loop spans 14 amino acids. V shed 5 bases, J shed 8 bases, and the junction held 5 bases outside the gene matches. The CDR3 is CASSPTSGSATQYF. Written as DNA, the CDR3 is TGTGCCAGCAGCCCGACTAGCGGGAGTGCTACGCAGTATTTT. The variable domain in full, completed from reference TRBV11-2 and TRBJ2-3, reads EAGVAQSPRYKIIEKRQSVAFWCNPISGHATLYWYQQILGQGPKLLIQFQNNGVVDDSQLPKDRFSAERLKGVDSTLKIQPAKLEDSAVYLCASSPTSGSATQYFGPGTRLTVL.

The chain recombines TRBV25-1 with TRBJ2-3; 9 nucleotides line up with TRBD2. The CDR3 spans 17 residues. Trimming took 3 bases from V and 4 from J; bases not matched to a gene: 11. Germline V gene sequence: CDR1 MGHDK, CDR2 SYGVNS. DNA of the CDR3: TGTGCCAGCAGTGACATTCTTAGCGGGAGCGGGGCAGATACGCAGTATTTT. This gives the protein CASSDILSGSGADTQYF.

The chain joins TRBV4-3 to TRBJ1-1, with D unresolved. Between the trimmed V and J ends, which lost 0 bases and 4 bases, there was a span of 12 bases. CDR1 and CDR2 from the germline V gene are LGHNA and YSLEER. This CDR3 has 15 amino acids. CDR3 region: CASSQDWLEGTEAFF. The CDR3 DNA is TGCGCCAGCAGCCAAGATTGGTTAGAAGGCACTGAAGCTTTCTTT.

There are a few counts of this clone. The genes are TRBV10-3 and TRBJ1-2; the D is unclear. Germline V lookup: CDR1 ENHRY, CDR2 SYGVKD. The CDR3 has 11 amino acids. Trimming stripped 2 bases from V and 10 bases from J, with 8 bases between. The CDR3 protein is CAISEGRVYTF. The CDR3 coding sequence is TGTGCCATCAGTGAGGGTAGGGTCTACACCTTC.

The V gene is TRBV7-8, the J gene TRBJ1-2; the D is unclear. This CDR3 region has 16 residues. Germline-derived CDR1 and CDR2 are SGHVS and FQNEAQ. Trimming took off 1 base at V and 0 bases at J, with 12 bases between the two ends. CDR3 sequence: CASSLVGWSPNYGYTF. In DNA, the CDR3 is TGTGCCAGCAGCTTAGTCGGATGGTCCCCTAACTATGGCTACACCTTC. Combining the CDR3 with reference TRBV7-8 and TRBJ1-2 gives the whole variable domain GAGVSQSPRYKVAKRGQDVALRCDPISGHVSLFWYQQALGQGPEFLTYFQNEAQLDKSGLPSDRFFAERPEGSVSTLKIQRTQQEDSAVYLCASSLVGWSPNYGYTFGSGTRLTVV.

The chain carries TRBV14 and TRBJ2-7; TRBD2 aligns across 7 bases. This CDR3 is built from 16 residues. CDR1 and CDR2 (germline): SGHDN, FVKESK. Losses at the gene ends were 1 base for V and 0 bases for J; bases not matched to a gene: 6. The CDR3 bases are TGTGCCAGCAGCCAAGGGGGAGGGATTGGCTCCTACGAGCAGTACTTC. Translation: CASSQGGGIGSYEQYF. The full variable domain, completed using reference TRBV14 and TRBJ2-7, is EAGVTQFPSHSVIEKGQTVTLRCDPISGHDNLYWYRRVMGKEIKFLLHFVKESKQDESGMPNNRFLAERTGGTYSTLKVQPAELEDSGVYFCASSQGGGIGSYEQYFGPGTRLTVT.

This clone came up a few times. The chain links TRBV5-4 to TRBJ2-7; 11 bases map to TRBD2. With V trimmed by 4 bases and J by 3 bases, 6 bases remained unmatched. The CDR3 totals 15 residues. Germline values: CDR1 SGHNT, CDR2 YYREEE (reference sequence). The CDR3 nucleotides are TGTGCCAGCAGCCCGGGGACTAGCGGCCTCTACGAGCAGTACTTC. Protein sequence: CASSPGTSGLYEQYF.

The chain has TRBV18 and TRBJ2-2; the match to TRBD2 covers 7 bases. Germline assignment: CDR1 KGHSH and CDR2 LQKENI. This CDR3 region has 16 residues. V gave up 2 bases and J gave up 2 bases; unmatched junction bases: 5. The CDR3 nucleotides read TGTGCCAGCTCACCAGGACCTAGCGGCAACACCGGGGAGCTGTTTTTT. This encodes CASSPGPSGNTGELFF.